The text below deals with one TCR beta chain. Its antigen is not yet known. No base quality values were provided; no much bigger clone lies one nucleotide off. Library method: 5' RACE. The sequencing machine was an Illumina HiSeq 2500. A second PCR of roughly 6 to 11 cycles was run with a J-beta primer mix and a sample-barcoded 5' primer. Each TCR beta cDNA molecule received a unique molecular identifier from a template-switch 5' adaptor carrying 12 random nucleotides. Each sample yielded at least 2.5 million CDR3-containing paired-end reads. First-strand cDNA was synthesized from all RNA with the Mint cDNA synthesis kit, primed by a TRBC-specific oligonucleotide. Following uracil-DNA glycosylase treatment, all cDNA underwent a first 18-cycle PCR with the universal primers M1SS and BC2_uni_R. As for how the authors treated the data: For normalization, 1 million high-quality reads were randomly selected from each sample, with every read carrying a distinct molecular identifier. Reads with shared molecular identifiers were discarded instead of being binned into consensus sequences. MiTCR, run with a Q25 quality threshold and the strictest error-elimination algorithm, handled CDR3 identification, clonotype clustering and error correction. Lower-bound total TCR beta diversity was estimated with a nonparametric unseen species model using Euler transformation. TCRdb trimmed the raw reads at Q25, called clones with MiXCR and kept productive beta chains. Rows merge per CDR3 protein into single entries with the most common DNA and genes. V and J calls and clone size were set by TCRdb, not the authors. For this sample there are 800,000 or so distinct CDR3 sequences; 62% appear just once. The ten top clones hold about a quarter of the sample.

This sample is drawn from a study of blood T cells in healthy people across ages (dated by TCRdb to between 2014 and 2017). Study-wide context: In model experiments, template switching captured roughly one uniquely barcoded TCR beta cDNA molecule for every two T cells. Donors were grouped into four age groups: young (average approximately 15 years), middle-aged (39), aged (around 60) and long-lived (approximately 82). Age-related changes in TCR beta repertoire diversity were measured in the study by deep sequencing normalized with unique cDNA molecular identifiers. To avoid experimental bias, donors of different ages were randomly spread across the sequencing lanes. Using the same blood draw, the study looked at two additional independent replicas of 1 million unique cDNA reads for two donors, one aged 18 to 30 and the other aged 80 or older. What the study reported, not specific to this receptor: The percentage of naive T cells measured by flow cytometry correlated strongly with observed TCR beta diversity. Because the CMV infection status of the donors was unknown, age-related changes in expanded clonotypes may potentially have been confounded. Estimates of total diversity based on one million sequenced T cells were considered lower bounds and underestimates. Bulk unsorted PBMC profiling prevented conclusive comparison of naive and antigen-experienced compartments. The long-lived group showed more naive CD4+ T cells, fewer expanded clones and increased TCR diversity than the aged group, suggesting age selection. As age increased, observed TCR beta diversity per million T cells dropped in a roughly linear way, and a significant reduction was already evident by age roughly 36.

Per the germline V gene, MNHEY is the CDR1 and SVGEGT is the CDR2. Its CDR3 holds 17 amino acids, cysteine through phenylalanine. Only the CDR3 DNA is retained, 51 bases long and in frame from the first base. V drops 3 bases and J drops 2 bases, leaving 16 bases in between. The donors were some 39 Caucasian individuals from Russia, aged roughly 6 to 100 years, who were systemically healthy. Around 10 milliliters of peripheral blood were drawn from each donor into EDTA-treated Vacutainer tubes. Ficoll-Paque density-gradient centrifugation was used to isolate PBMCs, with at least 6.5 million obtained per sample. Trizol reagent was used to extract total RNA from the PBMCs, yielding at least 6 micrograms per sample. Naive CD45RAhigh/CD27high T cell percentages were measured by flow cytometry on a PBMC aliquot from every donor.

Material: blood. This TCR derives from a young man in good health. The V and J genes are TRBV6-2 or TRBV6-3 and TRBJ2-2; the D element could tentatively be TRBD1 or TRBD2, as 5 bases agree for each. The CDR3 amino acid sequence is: CASSYFTRGPNTGELFF. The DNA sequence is TGTGCCAGCAGTTATTTCACCCGGGGCCCAAACACCGGGGAGCTGTTTTTT.